The T cell receptor (beta chain) described here comes from a study of spatial heterogeneity in lung cancer. Notes on the study in general: In tumor T cells, estimated coverage reached about 7.3% for alpha chains and around 12% for beta chains. Regional and ubiquitous nonsynonymous mutations were tracked by counts of regional and ubiquitous expanded TCRs, respectively. It was found that expanded intratumoral alpha and beta TCR counts tracked tumor mutation counts.

V lost 5 bases, J lost 4 bases, and 8 bases stayed unmatched. Germline V gene data show CDR1 as MNHEY and CDR2 as SMNVEV (reference sequence). There are 15 residues in the CDR3. The table lists this clonotype with many counts. Its antigen is undetermined. Using its own MiXCR run on the 5' RACE reads, TCRdb lists one record per CDR3 protein. The data contain about 20,000 distinct CDR3 sequences, 15% of them singletons. Time point given: sample taken at primary tumor resection. Patients with untreated early-stage non-small cell lung cancer, numbering some 72, were the donors. Whole RNA came from tumor, nontumor lung or frozen PBMC and was sequenced without being sorted.

The sequence came from a female donor with early-stage non-small cell lung cancer. The genes are TRBV27 and TRBJ2-5; 9 bases map to TRBD2. Specimen: lung tumor tissue, collected at surgery. The CDR3 bases are TGTGCCAGCAGTCCAGGGACTAGCCGGGGAGAGACCCAGTACTTC. Encoded protein: CASSPGTSRGETQYF.